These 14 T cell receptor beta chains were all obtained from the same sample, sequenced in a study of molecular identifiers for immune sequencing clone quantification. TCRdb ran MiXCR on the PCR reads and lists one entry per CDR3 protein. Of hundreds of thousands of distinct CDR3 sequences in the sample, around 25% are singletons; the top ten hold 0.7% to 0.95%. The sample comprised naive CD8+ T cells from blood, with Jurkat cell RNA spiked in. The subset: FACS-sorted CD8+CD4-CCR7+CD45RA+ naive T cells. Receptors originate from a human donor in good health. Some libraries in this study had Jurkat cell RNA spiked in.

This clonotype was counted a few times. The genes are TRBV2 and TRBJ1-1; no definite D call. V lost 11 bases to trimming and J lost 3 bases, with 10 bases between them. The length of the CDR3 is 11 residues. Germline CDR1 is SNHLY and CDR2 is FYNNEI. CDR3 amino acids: CAGREDTEAFF. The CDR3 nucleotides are TGTGCCGGGAGGGAAGACACTGAAGCTTTCTTT. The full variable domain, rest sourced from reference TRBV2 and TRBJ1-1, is EPEVTQTPSHQVTQMGQEVILRCVPISNHLYFYWYRQILGQKVEFLVSFYNNEISEKSEIFDDQFSVERPDGSNFTLKIRSTKLEDSAMYFCAGREDTEAFFGQGTRLTVV.

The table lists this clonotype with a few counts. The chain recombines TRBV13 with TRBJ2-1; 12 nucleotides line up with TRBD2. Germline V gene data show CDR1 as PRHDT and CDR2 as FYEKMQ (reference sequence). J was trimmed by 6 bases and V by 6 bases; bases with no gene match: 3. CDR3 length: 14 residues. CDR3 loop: CASSLAGGINEQFF. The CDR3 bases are TGTGCCAGCAGTCTAGCGGGGGGGATCAATGAGCAGTTCTTC.

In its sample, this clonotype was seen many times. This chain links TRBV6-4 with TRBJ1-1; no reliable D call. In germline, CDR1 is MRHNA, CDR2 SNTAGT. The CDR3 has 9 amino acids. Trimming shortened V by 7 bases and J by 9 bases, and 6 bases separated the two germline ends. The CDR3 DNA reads TGTGCCAGCATTCGTCAAGCTTTCTTT. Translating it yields CASIRQAFF.

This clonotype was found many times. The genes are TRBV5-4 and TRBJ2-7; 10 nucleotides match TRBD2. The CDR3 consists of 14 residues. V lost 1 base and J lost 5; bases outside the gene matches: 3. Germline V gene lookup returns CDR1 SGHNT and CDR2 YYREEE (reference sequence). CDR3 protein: CASSLRTSGHEQYF. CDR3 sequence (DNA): TGTGCCAGCAGCTTGAGGACTAGCGGTCACGAGCAGTACTTC.

The CDR3 DNA reads TGTGCCAGCAGTTTAAGCGGGGGGTCCCCCCATGAGCAGTTCTTC. It yields the protein CASSLSGGSPHEQFF. This chain uses TRBV7-6 with TRBJ2-1; TRBD2 agrees at 9 bases. In germline, CDR1 is SGHVS, CDR2 FNYEAQ. The CDR3 contains 15 residues. With 6 bases clipped from V and 8 bases from J, the junction kept 11 bases outside the gene matches.

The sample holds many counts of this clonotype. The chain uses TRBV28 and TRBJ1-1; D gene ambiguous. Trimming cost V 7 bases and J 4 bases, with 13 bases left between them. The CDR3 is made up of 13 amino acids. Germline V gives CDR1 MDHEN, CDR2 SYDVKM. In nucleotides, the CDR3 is TGTGCCAGCACGATCAACCTGGTCACTGAAGCTTTCTTT. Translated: CASTINLVTEAFF.

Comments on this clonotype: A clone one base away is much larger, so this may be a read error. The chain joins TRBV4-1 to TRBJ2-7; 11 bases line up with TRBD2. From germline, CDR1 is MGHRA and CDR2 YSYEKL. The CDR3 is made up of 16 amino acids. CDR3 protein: CARSHAGLAENYEQYF. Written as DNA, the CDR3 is TGCGCCCGCAGCCATGCGGGACTAGCGGAGAACTACGAGCAGTACTTC.

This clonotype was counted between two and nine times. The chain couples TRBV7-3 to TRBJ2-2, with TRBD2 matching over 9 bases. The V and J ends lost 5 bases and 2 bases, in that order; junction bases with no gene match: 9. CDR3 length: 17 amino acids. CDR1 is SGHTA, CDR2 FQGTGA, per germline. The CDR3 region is CASSRGASGVNTGELFF. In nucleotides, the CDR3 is TGTGCCAGCAGCCGTGGAGCTAGCGGGGTAAACACCGGGGAGCTGTTTTTT.

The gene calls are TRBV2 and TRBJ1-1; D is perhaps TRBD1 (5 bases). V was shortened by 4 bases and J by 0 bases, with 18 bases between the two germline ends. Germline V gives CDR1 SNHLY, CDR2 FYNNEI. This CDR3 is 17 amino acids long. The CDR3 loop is CASSGWTPGRMNTEAFF. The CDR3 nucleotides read TGTGCCAGCAGTGGATGGACGCCGGGACGTATGAACACTGAAGCTTTCTTT.

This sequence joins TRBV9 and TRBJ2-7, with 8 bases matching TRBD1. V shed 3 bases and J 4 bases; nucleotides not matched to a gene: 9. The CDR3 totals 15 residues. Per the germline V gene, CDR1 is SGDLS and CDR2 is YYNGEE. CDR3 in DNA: TGTGCCAGCAGCGATGGCCGGGACAGGTCATACGAGCAGTACTTC. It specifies CASSDGRDRSYEQYF. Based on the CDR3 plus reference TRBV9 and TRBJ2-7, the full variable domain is DSGVTQTPKHLITATGQRVTLRCSPRSGDLSVYWYQQSLDQGLQFLIQYYNGEERAKGNILERFSAQQFPDLHSELNLSSLELGDSALYFCASSDGRDRSYEQYFGPGTRLTVT.

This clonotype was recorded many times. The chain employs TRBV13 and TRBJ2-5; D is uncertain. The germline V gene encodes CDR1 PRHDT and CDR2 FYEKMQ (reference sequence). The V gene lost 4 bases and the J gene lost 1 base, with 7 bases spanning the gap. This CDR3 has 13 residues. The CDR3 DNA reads TGTGCCAGCAGCTCCGGAGTCCAAGAGACCCAGTACTTC. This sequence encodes CASSSGVQETQYF.

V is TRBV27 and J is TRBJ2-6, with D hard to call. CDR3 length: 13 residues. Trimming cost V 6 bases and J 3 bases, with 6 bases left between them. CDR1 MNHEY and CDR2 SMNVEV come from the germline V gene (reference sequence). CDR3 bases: TGTGCCAGCAGGGGTGTTGGGGCCAACGTCCTGACTTTC. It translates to CASRGVGANVLTF.

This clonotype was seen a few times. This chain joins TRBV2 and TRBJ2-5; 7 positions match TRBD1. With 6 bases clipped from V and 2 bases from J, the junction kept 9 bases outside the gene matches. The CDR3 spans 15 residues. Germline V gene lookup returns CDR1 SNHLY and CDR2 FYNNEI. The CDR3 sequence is CASRNTGQIQETQYF. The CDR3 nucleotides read TGTGCCAGCAGAAACACGGGACAGATACAAGAGACCCAGTACTTC.

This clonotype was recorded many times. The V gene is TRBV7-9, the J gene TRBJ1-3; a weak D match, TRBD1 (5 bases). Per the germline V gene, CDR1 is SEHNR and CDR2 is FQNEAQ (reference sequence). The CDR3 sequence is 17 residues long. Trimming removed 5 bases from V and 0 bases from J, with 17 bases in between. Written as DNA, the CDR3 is TGTGCCAGCAGCACATCCGGGACGGCCGTCTCTGGAAACACCATATATTTT. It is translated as CASSTSGTAVSGNTIYF.